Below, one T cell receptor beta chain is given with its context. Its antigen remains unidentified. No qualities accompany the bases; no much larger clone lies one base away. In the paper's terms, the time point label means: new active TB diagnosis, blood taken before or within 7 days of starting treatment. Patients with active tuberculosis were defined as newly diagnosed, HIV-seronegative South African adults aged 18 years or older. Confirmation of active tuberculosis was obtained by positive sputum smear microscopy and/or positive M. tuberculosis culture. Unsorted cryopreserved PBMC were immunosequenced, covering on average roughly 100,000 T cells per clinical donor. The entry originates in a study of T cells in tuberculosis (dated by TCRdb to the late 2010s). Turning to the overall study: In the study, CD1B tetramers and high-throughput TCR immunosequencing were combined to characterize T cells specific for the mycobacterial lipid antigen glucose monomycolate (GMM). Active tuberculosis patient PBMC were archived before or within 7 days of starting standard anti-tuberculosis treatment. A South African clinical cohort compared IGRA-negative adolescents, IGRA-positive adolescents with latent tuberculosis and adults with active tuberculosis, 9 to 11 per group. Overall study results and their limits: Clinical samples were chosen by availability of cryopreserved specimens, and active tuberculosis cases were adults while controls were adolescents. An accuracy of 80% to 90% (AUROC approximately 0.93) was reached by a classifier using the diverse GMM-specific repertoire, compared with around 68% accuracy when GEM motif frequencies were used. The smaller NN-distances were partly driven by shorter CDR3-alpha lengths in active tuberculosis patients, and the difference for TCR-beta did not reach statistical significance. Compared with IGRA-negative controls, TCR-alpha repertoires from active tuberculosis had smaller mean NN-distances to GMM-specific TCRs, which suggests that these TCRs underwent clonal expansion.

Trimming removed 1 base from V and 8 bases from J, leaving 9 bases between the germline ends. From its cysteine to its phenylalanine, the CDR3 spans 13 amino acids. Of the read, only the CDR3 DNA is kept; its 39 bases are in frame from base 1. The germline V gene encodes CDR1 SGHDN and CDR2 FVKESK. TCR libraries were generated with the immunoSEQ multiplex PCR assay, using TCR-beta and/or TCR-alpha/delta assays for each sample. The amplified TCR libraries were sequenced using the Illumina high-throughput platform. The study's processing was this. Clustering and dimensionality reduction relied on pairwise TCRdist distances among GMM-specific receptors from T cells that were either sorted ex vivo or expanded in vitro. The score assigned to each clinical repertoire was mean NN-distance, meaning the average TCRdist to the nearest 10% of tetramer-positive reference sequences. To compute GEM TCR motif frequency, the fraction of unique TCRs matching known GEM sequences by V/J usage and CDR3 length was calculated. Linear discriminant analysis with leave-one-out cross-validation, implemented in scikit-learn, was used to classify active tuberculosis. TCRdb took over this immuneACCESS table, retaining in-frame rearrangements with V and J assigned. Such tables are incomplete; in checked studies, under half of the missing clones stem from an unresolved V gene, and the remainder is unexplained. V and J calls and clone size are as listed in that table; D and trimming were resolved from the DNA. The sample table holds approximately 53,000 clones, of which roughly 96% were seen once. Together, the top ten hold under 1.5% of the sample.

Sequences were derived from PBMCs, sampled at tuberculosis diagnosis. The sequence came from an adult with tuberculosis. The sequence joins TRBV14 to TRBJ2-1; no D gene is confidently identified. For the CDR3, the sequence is CASSQVLFDEQFF. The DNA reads TGTGCCAGCAGCCAAGTCCTTTTTGATGAGCAGTTCTTC. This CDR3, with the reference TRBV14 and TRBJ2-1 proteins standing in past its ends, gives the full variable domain EAGVTQFPSHSVIEKGQTVTLRCDPISGHDNLYWYRRVMGKEIKFLLHFVKESKQDESGMPNNRFLAERTGGTYSTLKVQPAELEDSGVYFCASSQVLFDEQFFGPGTRLTVL.